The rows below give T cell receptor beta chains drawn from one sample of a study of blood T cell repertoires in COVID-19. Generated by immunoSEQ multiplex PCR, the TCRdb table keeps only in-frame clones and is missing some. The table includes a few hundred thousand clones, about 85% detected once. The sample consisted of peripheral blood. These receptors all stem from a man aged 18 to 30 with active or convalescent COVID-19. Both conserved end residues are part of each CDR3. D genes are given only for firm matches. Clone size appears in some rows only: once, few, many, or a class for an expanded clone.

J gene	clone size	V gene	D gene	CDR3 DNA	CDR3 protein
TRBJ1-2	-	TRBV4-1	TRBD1	TGCGCCAGCAGCCAAGACGGGGACAGGGGATTTTTTGGCTACACCTTC	CASSQDGDRGFFGYTF
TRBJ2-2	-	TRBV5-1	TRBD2	TGCGCCAGCAGACTAGCGGGTGATACCGGGGAGCTGTTTTTT	CASRLAGDTGELFF
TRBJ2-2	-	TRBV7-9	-	TGTGCCAGCAGCTTAGTCTCGTGGCAGGCGGGAAACACCGGGGAGCTGTTTTTT	CASSLVSWQAGNTGELFF
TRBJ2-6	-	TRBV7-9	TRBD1	TGTGCCAGCAGACTCGGGACAGCAGGGGCCAACGTCCTGACTTTC	CASRLGTAGANVLTF
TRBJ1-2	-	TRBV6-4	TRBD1	TGTGCCAGCAGCGCGGACAGGCCGGAAAGAGGCTACACCTTC	CASSADRPERGYTF
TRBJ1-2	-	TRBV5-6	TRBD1	TGTGCCAGCAGCAATCCCCCTACAGGGGCCCGGAGTCGGACCTTC	CASSNPPTGARSRTF
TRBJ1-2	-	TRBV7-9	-	TGTGCCAGCAGCTTAGGTCGCGGCCCGGAGGACGGCTACACCTTC	CASSLGRGPEDGYTF
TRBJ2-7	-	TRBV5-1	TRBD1	TGCGCCAGCAGCTTCAGGGGGCAGGTTTCCTACGAGCAGTACTTC	CASSFRGQVSYEQYF
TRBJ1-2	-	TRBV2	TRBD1	TGTGCCAGCCCTGACAGGGGCGGGGGCTACACCTTC	CASPDRGGGYTF
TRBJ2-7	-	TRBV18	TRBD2	TGTGCCAGCTCCCTCGGGACTAGCGGGACTAACGAGCAGTACTTC	CASSLGTSGTNEQYF
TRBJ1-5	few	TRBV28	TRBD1	TGTGCCAGCAGTATGACAGGGGGGGCGGGCAATCAGCCCCAGCATTTT	CASSMTGGAGNQPQHF
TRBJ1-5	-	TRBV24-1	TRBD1	TGTGCCACCAGTGACCCCGGACAGGTCGGCCAGCCCCAGCATTTT	CATSDPGQVGQPQHF
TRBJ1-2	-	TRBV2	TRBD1	TGTGCCAGCAGTGACTGGCAGGGGGCCGCTAACTATGGCTACACCTTC	CASSDWQGAANYGYTF
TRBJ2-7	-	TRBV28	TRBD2	TGTGCCAGCAGTGAAGCGGGAGGGGGCTACGAGCAGTACTTC	CASSEAGGGYEQYF
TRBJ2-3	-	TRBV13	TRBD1	TGTGCCAGCAGCGAAAACCCGGGGACAGTCACAGATACGCAGTATTTT	CASSENPGTVTDTQYF
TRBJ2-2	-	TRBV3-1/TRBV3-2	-	TGTGCCAGCAGCCAAGAAGCTTTAACAGTGACAAAAACCGGGGAGCTGTTTTTT	CASSQEALTVTKTGELFF
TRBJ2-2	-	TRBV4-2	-	TGTGCCAGCAGCCCCCCCGCTGGGGGGTTAACCGGGGAGCTGTTTTTT	CASSPPAGGLTGELFF
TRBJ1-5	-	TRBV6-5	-	TGTGCCAGCCGGGGATATAGCAATCAGCCCCAGCATTTT	CASRGYSNQPQHF
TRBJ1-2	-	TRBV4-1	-	TGCGCCAGCAGCCCATCCCCGACAGGTTCATATGGCTACACCTTC	CASSPSPTGSYGYTF
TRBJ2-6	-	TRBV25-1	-	TGTGCCAGCAGTGAGAGAGGAGGAAGGGCCTCTGGGGCCAACGTCCTGACTTTC	CASSERGGRASGANVLTF
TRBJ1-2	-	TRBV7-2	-	TGTGCCAGCAGCTTAGAACCGGGACAACTCGCCTATGGCTACACCTTC	CASSLEPGQLAYGYTF
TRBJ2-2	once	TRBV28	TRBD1	TGTGCCAGCAGCAGACAGGGTATAGGCACCGGGGAGCTGTTTTTT	CASSRQGIGTGELFF
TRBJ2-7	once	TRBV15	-	TGTGCCACCAGCAGAGACGCGAACTCCTACGAGCAGTACTTC	CATSRDANSYEQYF
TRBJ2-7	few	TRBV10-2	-	TGCGCCAGCAGTGACCGGGGGTTCGACGAGCAGTACTTC	CASSDRGFDEQYF
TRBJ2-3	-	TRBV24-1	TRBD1	TGTGCCACCAGTGATGGGACAGGGGGCACAGATACGCAGTATTTT	CATSDGTGGTDTQYF
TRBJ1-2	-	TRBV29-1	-	TGCAGCGTTGAGGAGCCGACGCATGGCTACACCTTC	CSVEEPTHGYTF
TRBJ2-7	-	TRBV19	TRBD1	TGTGCCAGTAGTATACTGGACAGGGAGGAGCAGTACTTC	CASSILDREEQYF
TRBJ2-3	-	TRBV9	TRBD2	TGTGCCAGCAGCTTTGGACTAGCGGGGGGAGTGGCAGATACGCAGTATTTT	CASSFGLAGGVADTQYF
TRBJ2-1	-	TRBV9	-	TGTGCCAGCAGCGCCGGATCGGGAAATGAGCAGTTCTTC	CASSAGSGNEQFF
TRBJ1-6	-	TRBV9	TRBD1	TGTGCCAGCAGCGAAGGACAGGGAGAGCCCCTCCACTTT	CASSEGQGEPLHF
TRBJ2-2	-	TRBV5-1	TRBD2	TGCGCCAGCAAGTGGAGGACTAGTCTCGGCGGGGAGCTGTTTTTT	CASKWRTSLGGELFF
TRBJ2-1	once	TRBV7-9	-	TGTGCCAGCAGCTACCCGCCAGCGGCGGCACCCTACAATGAGCAGTTCTTC	CASSYPPAAAPYNEQFF
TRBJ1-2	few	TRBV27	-	TGTGCCAGCAGTTTTCTTCATGCAGTTAGGGCGGGTGGCTACACCTTC	CASSFLHAVRAGGYTF
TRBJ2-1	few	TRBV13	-	TGTGCCAGCAGGCAATCCAAGGCTAGGGGGTTCTTC	CASRQSKARGFF
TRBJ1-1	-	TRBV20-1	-	TGCAGTGGCGAGGAGTTTACTGAAGCTTTCTTT	CSGEEFTEAFF
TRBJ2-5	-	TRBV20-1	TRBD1	TGCAGTGCTAGTAAGGGCGAGACAGGGATCATGGAGACCCAGTACTTC	CSASKGETGIMETQYF
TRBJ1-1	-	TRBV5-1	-	TGCGCCAGCAGCTTGGAGCAGAACACTGAAGCTTTCTTT	CASSLEQNTEAFF
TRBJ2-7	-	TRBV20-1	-	TGCAGTGCTAGTGTCATCAGTACAGGAAACTACGAGCAGTACTTC	CSASVISTGNYEQYF
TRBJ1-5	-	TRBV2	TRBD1	TGTGCCAGCAGATCCGAGACAGGGGGCAATCAGCCCCAGCATTTT	CASRSETGGNQPQHF
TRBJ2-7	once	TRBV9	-	TGTGCCAGCAGCGAGGGGACTCTTGCCTACGAGCAGTACTTC	CASSEGTLAYEQYF